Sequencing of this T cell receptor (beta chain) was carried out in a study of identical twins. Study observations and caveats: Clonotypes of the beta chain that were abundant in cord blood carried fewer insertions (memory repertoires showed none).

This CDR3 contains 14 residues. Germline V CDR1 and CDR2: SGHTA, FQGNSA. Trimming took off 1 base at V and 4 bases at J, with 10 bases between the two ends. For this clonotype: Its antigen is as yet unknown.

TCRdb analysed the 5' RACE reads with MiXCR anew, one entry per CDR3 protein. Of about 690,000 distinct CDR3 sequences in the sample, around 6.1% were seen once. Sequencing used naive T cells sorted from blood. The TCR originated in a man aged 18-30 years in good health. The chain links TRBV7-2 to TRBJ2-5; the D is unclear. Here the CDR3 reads CASSLGASGETQYF. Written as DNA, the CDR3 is TGTGCCAGCAGCTTAGGGGCCTCGGGAGAGACCCAGTACTTC.